One sample yielded the 29 T cell receptor beta chains listed below, sequenced in a study of response to subunit inactivated influenza vaccine. TCRdb redid the calling of the RT-PCR reads with MiXCR, one entry per CDR3 protein. The sample lists roughly 700,000 distinct CDR3 sequences, approximately 15% seen once, with less than 7% in the top ten. The source was PBMCs from blood, collected 14 to 15 days before vaccination. These receptors were collected from a man aged 45-65 years who received an inactivated influenza vaccine.

This clonotype was counted a few times. At one boundary the junction diverges from the germline segment, which might be a read error. DNA of the CDR3: TGTGCCAGCAGTGAAATTCTAGGGGGACAGGGGCCACACTTC. Protein sequence: CASSEILGGQGPHF. The chain employs TRBV2 and TRBJ2-7, with 10 positions matching TRBD1. The CDR3 contains 14 residues. In germline, CDR1 is SNHLY, CDR2 FYNNEI. The full variable domain, with the rest looked up from reference TRBV2 and TRBJ2-7, is EPEVTQTPSHQVTQMGQEVILRCVPISNHLYFYWYRQILGQKVEFLVSFYNNEISEKSEIFDDQFSVERPDGSNFTLKIRSTKLEDSAMYFCASSEILGGQGPHFGPGTRLTVT.

This clonotype was seen more than once but under ten times. The rearrangement joins TRBV6-2 or TRBV6-3 to TRBJ2-3; 9 positions match TRBD2. The germline V gene has CDR1 MNHEY and CDR2 SVGEGT. Trimming at V came to 2 bases and at J to 6 bases, leaving 9 bases not matched to a gene. The CDR3 consists of 16 residues. The CDR3 protein is CASSYEFSGGLDTQYF. CDR3 DNA: TGTGCCAGCAGTTACGAATTTAGCGGGGGACTTGATACGCAGTATTTT.

V usage is TRBV6-2 or TRBV6-3 and J usage is TRBJ2-2, with no clear D. The germline V gene has CDR1 MNHEY and CDR2 SVGEGT. Trimming removed 11 bases at V and 0 bases at J, with 10 bases between. This CDR3 is 13 amino acids long. In DNA form, the CDR3 reads TGTGCCCCCCCTGGAGCGAACACCGGGGAGCTGTTTTTT. Residues: CAPPGANTGELFF.

The chain recombines TRBV5-5 with TRBJ2-1; D is perhaps TRBD2 (6 bases). Germline V lookup: CDR1 SGHKS, CDR2 YYEKEE (reference sequence). The CDR3 is made up of 14 amino acids. Trimming removed 0 bases at V and 9 bases at J, with 13 bases between. CDR3 bases: TGTGCCAGCAGCTTGGAGGGGACTGGAGGTGAGCAGTTCTTC. Translating it yields CASSLEGTGGEQFF.

The chain is built from TRBV19 and TRBJ2-2; the match to TRBD1 covers 10 bases. This CDR3 is built from 15 residues. V dropped 7 bases and J dropped 5; count of bases not matched to a gene: 7. The germline CDR1 and CDR2 sequences are LNHDA and SQIVND (reference sequence). The DNA of the CDR3 is TGTGCCAGTATTCGGACAGGGGGTAGAACCGGGGAGCTGTTTTTT. Residues: CASIRTGGRTGELFF.

The chain links TRBV11-2 to TRBJ2-3, with a possible D match to TRBD2 (6 bases). Germline V CDR1 and CDR2: SGHAT, FQNNGV. The CDR3 has 15 amino acids. The ends were cut back, 4 bases at V and 8 bases at J, with 19 bases in the middle. This CDR3 is CASSSLAGLGPTQYF. Written as DNA, the CDR3 is TGTGCCAGCAGCTCATTGGCGGGGCTAGGGCCTACGCAGTATTTT. The full variable domain, in which reference TRBV11-2 and TRBJ2-3 provide the parts outside the CDR3, is EAGVAQSPRYKIIEKRQSVAFWCNPISGHATLYWYQQILGQGPKLLIQFQNNGVVDDSQLPKDRFSAERLKGVDSTLKIQPAKLEDSAVYLCASSSLAGLGPTQYFGPGTRLTVL.

This clonotype was observed a few times. This chain joins TRBV6-1 and TRBJ1-3, with D possibly TRBD1 on 5 matching bases. V was pared by 8 bases and J by 0 bases, with 14 bases between. Per germline, CDR1 MNHNS and CDR2 SASEGT. The CDR3 extends over 15 amino acids. The CDR3 nucleotides are TGTGCCAGCTTCCCGGGGCAGACCTCTGGAAACACCATATATTTT. This codes for CASFPGQTSGNTIYF.

This clonotype has only a few counts. V gene TRBV20-1 combines with J gene TRBJ1-5, with D tentatively TRBD1 (5 bases). The CDR3 loop spans 16 amino acids. Between the trimmed V and J ends, which lost 0 bases and 1 base, there was a span of 13 bases. CDR1 DFQATT and CDR2 SNEGSKA come from the germline V gene (reference sequence). The CDR3 loop reads CSARDRTTMSNQPQHF. The CDR3 region has the DNA TGCAGTGCTAGAGACCGGACAACGATGAGCAATCAGCCCCAGCATTTT.

V is TRBV20-1 and J is TRBJ1-1; the D gene is possibly TRBD1 (5 bases). The CDR3 has 16 residues. Germline V gene lookup returns CDR1 DFQATT and CDR2 SNEGSKA (reference sequence). Deletions cut 2 bases from V and 0 bases from J, with 16 bases between. The CDR3: CSARLAPPRVNTEAFF. The CDR3 bases are TGCAGTGCTAGACTTGCCCCCCCCAGGGTGAACACTGAAGCTTTCTTT.

In its sample, this clonotype was seen a few times. The rearrangement links TRBV2 to TRBJ1-2, with D unresolved. Trimming pared 6 bases from V and 4 bases from J, leaving 9 bases between. Germline CDR1 is SNHLY and CDR2 is FYNNEI. The CDR3 loop spans 12 amino acids. The DNA of the CDR3 is TGTGCCAGCAGCAGTTACATCTATGGCTACACCTTC. Amino acids: CASSSYIYGYTF.

This clonotype appeared a few times. V is TRBV5-1 and J is TRBJ2-1; 12 bases match TRBD2. The J segment lost 4 bases and the V segment lost 4 bases, leaving 9 bases of the junction unmatched. Germline CDR1 reads SGHRS; CDR2 reads YFSETQ. CDR3 size: 17 residues. CDR3: CASSPSSGREQYNEQFF. CDR3 DNA sequence: TGCGCCAGCAGCCCGTCTAGCGGGAGGGAACAGTACAATGAGCAGTTCTTC.

This chain links TRBV20-1 with TRBJ2-3; 10 nucleotides align to TRBD2. Germline lookup yields CDR1 DFQATT and CDR2 SNEGSKA (reference sequence). CDR3 size: 15 residues. Trimming cost V 6 bases and J 3 bases; bases outside gene matches: 9. DNA of the CDR3: TGCAGTGCGGCCCCTAGCGGGAGAGGGACAGATACGCAGTATTTT. Residues: CSAAPSGRGTDTQYF.

V usage is TRBV12-3 or TRBV12-4 and J usage is TRBJ1-4; the D gene is possibly TRBD1 (6 bases). V was shortened by 3 bases and J by 11 bases, with 16 bases between the two germline ends. This CDR3 is 14 amino acids long. The CDR3 here is CASSLLGGRLKLFF. Written as DNA, the CDR3 is TGTGCCAGCAGTTTGCTCGGGGGGCGGTTGAAACTGTTTTTT.

The chain joins TRBV6-1 to TRBJ2-1, with TRBD2 identical over 7 bases. Germline loops: CDR1 MNHNS, CDR2 SASEGT. J was trimmed by 2 bases and V by 8 bases; bases with no gene match: 6. This CDR3 region has 14 residues. The CDR3 protein is CASRSGAAYNEQFF. As DNA, the CDR3 is TGTGCCAGCCGAAGCGGGGCCGCCTACAATGAGCAGTTCTTC.

This chain links TRBV25-1 with TRBJ2-5; possibly TRBD1 for D (5 bases). Trimming removed 3 bases from V and 2 bases from J, with 13 bases in between. This CDR3 spans 15 amino acids. CDR1 is MGHDK, CDR2 SYGVNS, per germline. This CDR3 reads CASSDSDTRQETQYF. The CDR3 DNA reads as TGTGCCAGCAGTGACTCGGACACCCGACAAGAGACCCAGTACTTC.

A few counts support this clonotype. The chain combines TRBV5-1 with TRBJ2-1; D is unresolved. The CDR3 is made up of 17 amino acids. Germline CDR1 SGHRS, CDR2 YFSETQ. Trimming pared 6 bases from V and 4 bases from J, leaving 23 bases between. CDR3 bases: TGCGCCAGCACGCCCCCCCCCGGAGCAAAGGGTTACAATGAGCAGTTCTTC. Its protein product is CASTPPPGAKGYNEQFF.

The chain joins TRBV25-1 to TRBJ2-2; 7 bases match TRBD2. Germline values: CDR1 MGHDK, CDR2 SYGVNS. The length of the CDR3 is 12 residues. The V gene end was trimmed by 7 bases and the J gene end by 6 bases; junction bases not matched to a gene: 2. In nucleotides, the CDR3 is TGTGCCAGCACGGGGGGATCCGGGGAGCTGTTTTTT. This translates into CASTGGSGELFF.

The rearrangement joins TRBV30 to TRBJ1-3; D gene uncertain. V lost 0 bases and J lost 7, with 10 bases in between. The CDR3 contains 13 residues. From germline, CDR1 is GTSNPN and CDR2 SVGIG (reference sequence). The CDR3 region is CAWSVLAGNTIYF. In DNA, the CDR3 is TGTGCCTGGAGTGTGCTGGCCGGTAACACCATATATTTT.

The CDR3 protein is CASSLFSSDGNEQFF. CDR3 coding DNA: TGTGCCAGCAGCTTATTTTCTAGCGACGGCAATGAGCAGTTCTTC. V usage is TRBV7-3 and J usage is TRBJ2-1; tentative D call: TRBD2 (6 bases). V lost 2 bases, J lost 6 bases, and 14 bases lay in between. Germline loops: CDR1 SGHTA, CDR2 FQGTGA. The CDR3 is 15 residues long.

This clonotype occurred many times. The V gene is TRBV7-2, the J gene TRBJ2-3; no definite D call. V was pared by 2 bases and J by 4 bases, with 13 bases between. CDR3 length: 15 amino acids. Germline CDR1 SGHTA, CDR2 FQGNSA. The CDR3 protein is CASSLSYTSPDTQYF. The CDR3, as DNA: TGTGCCAGCAGCTTATCTTACACAAGTCCAGATACGCAGTATTTT.

This clonotype occurred a few times. The chain has TRBV12-3 or TRBV12-4 and TRBJ2-7, with a tentative D call TRBD1 (6 bases). With 6 bases removed from V and 1 base from J, the gap between germline ends came to 16 bases. The CDR3 is 15 amino acids. CDR3 DNA sequence: TGTGCCAGCAGCCCCGGGACAAGACTTTCCTACGAGCAGTACTTC. It encodes CASSPGTRLSYEQYF.

This clonotype was seen repeatedly, ten times or more. CDR3 sequence reads: CSVQMGTSYEQYF. The CDR3 coding sequence is TGCAGCGTCCAAATGGGTACCTCCTACGAGCAGTACTTC. The genes are TRBV29-1 and TRBJ2-7; D ambiguous. The germline V and J ends were trimmed by 6 bases and 0 bases, with 12 bases remaining between them. The CDR3 totals 13 residues. Germline loops: CDR1 SQVTM, CDR2 ANQGSEA.

This clonotype was seen a handful of times. The V gene is TRBV28, the J gene TRBJ1-2; no clear D. CDR1 is MDHEN and CDR2 is SYDVKM in the germline V gene. Trimming cost V 2 bases and J 4 bases, with 8 bases left between them. The CDR3 covers 13 residues. Here the CDR3 DNA reads TGTGCCAGCAGTTTACTGGGATCCTATGGCTACACCTTC. Its translation: CASSLLGSYGYTF.

The CDR3 region is CASSYSGGQSEKLFF. The CDR3, as DNA: TGTGCCAGCAGTTACTCGGGGGGGCAGAGTGAAAAACTGTTTTTT. The chain recombines TRBV6-5 with TRBJ1-4; possibly TRBD1 for D (6 bases). V shed 0 bases and J shed 7 bases, with 12 bases lying between them. Germline CDR1 reads MNHEY; CDR2 reads SVGAGI. CDR3 length equals 15 residues.

The CDR3 coding sequence is TGTGCCAGCAGGCGATATATAGGATCTCCCTACGAGCAGTACTTC. Its translation: CASRRYIGSPYEQYF. V and J are TRBV6-1 and TRBJ2-7; D not resolved. V was shortened by 6 bases and J by 2 bases, with 17 bases between the two germline ends. This CDR3 contains 15 residues. Germline loops: CDR1 MNHNS, CDR2 SASEGT.

The chain uses TRBV12-3 or TRBV12-4 and TRBJ2-2; tentative D call: TRBD2 (6 bases). This CDR3 is 19 amino acids long. Between the trimmed V and J ends, which lost 8 bases and 1 base, there was a span of 26 bases. The CDR3 DNA reads as TGTGCCAGCTGTGGGGGGAGTTCTTTCTCGCCAGGGAACACCGGGGAGCTGTTTTTT. It specifies CASCGGSSFSPGNTGELFF.

This clonotype occurred once. The rearrangement joins TRBV12-5 to TRBJ2-2; D is uncertain. Germline CDR1 is LGHNT and CDR2 is FRNRAP. The V and J ends lost 3 bases and 6 bases respectively, with 8 bases between them. The CDR3 loop spans 13 amino acids. As DNA, the CDR3 is TGTGCTAGTGGTTTCCCTAATTCCGGGGAGCTGTTTTTT. Translated: CASGFPNSGELFF.

This clonotype was counted a single time. This chain links TRBV5-6 with TRBJ2-7; D remains ambiguous. Germline lookup yields CDR1 SGHDT and CDR2 YYEEEE. The CDR3 is made up of 13 amino acids. V shed 7 bases and J shed 5 bases, with 16 bases lying between them. The CDR3 nucleotides are TGTGCCAGCGGCTCCGGGCTCCAGAACGAGCAGTACTTC. This translates into CASGSGLQNEQYF.

The rearrangement links TRBV20-1 to TRBJ1-1; TRBD1 matches at 8 bases. V trimming: 3 bases; J trimming: 1 base; junction bases outside the gene matches: 4. The germline V gene encodes CDR1 DFQATT and CDR2 SNEGSKA (reference sequence). The CDR3 contains 14 residues. The CDR3 sequence is CSASHGQGNTEAFF. DNA of the CDR3: TGCAGTGCTAGCCACGGACAGGGGAACACTGAAGCTTTCTTT.